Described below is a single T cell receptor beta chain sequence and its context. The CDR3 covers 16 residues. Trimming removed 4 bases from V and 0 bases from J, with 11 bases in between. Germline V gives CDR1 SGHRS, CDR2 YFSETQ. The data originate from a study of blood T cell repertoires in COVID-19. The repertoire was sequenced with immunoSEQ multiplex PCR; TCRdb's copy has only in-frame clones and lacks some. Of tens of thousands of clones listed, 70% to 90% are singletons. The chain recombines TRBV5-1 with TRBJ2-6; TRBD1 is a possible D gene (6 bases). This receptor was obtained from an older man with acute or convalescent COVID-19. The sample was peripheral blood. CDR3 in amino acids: CASSRQASSGANVLTF. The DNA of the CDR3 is TGCGCCAGCAGCCGACAGGCCTCCTCTGGGGCCAACGTCCTGACTTTC.